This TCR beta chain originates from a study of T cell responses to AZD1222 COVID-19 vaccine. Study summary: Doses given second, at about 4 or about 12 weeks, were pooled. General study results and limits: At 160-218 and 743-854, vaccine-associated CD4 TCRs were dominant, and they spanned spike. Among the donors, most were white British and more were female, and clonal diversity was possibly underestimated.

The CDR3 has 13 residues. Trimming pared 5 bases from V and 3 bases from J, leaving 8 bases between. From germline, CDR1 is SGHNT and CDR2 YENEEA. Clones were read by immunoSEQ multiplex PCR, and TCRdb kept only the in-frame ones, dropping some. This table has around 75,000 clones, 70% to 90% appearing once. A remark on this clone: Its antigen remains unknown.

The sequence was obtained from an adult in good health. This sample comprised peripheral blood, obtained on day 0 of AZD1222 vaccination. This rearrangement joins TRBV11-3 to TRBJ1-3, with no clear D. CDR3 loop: CASSDGDGNTIYF. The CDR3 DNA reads TGTGCCAGCAGCGACGGGGATGGAAACACCATATATTTT.